The 31 T cell receptor beta chains below come from one sample, sequenced in a study of blood T cells in healthy people across ages. Using a J-beta primer mix together with a sample-barcoded 5' primer, a second PCR was run for about 6 to 12 cycles. TCRdb re-analysed the 5' RACE reads in MiXCR, keeping a single row per CDR3 protein. In the table there are around 1,000,000 distinct CDR3 sequences, almost 25% of which are singletons. These data are also associated with another study on T cells of mothers and their children.

The specimen sequenced was blood. The receptor source for this set is a girl aged 2-10 years in good health.

J is TRBJ1-2 and V is TRBV10-3; TRBD1 aligns across 8 bases. From germline, CDR1 is ENHRY and CDR2 SYGVKD. Germline trimming cut 10 bases from V and 0 bases from J; bases unmatched to any gene: 7. The CDR3 runs 14 residues. This chain's CDR3 is CATRGQVANYGYTF. The DNA of the CDR3 is TGTGCCACCAGGGGACAGGTAGCTAACTATGGCTACACCTTC.

V usage is TRBV29-1 and J usage is TRBJ2-3, with 8 bases lining up with TRBD1. V dropped 6 bases and J dropped 2; count of bases not matched to a gene: 4. The germline CDR1 and CDR2 sequences are SQVTM and ANQGSEA. The CDR3 extends over 13 amino acids. The CDR3 reads CSVGQENTDTQYF. Written as DNA, the CDR3 is TGCAGCGTGGGACAGGAGAACACAGATACGCAGTATTTT.

This sequence joins TRBV4-2 and TRBJ2-5; 9 bases are shared with TRBD1. Unmatched junction bases numbered 7, after V lost 0 bases and J lost 5 bases. The germline gives CDR1 LGHNA, CDR2 YNFKEQ. The CDR3 spans 16 residues. The CDR3 DNA follows: TGTGCCAGCAGCCAAGAAGGGGACAGGGCCGGGGAGACCCAGTACTTC. Translation: CASSQEGDRAGETQYF.

This chain uses TRBV13 with TRBJ2-7; the D gene is possibly TRBD2 (6 bases). This CDR3 region has 16 residues. Germline CDR1 PRHDT, CDR2 FYEKMQ (reference sequence). Between the trimmed V and J ends, which lost 5 bases and 6 bases, there was a span of 23 bases. The CDR3 protein is CASSIRSGPAGSEQYF. The CDR3 DNA is TGTGCCAGCAGCATCCGTAGCGGCCCAGCCGGGTCCGAGCAGTACTTC. The full variable domain, with the rest looked up from reference TRBV13 and TRBJ2-7, is AAGVIQSPRHLIKEKRETATLKCYPIPRHDTVYWYQQGPGQDPQFLISFYEKMQSDKGSIPDRFSAQQFSDYHSELNMSSLELGDSALYFCASSIRSGPAGSEQYFGPGTRLTVT.

To note about this clonotype: Germline and junction disagree at one end, which may indicate a read error. J is TRBJ2-2 and V is TRBV5-6; maybe TRBD2 (5 bases). The length of the CDR3 is 15 residues. From germline, CDR1 is SGHDT and CDR2 YYEEEE. In nucleotides, the CDR3 is TGTGCCAGCAGCCCGCGGGTCTGGAACACCGGGGAGCCGTTTTTT. Amino acid sequence: CASSPRVWNTGEPFF.

This chain uses TRBV29-1 with TRBJ2-3; 11 nucleotides line up with TRBD1. This CDR3 contains 13 residues. After removal of 5 bases from V and 6 bases from J, the junction contained 4 bases not matched to a gene. The germline CDR1 and CDR2 sequences are SQVTM and ANQGSEA. CDR3 protein: CSVLGQGADTQYF. CDR3 coding DNA: TGCAGCGTTCTTGGACAGGGGGCGGATACGCAGTATTTT.

This clonotype was seen a handful of times. CDR3 bases: TGCAGTGCTCCCGATTTGAGCGCTGGAAACACCATATATTTT. Protein product: CSAPDLSAGNTIYF. The rearrangement uses TRBV20-1 and TRBJ1-3, with unresolved D. CDR1 and CDR2 from the germline V gene are DFQATT and SNEGSKA (reference sequence). The CDR3 spans 14 residues. Trimming stripped 5 bases from V and 2 bases from J, with 13 bases between.

Remarks on this clonotype: This may arise from a read error, as a much more abundant clone is one base away. The V gene is TRBV25-1, the J gene TRBJ2-3, with no clear D. Germline-derived CDR1 and CDR2 are MGHDK and SYGVNS. This CDR3 is 12 amino acids long. The CDR3 nucleotides read TGTGCCAGCAGAAGTCCTGGGGATACGCGGTATTTT. It is translated as CASRSPGDTRYF.

This clonotype was recorded a few times. The chain links TRBV5-1 to TRBJ2-7; possibly TRBD1 for D (5 bases). Germline V gene sequence: CDR1 SGHRS, CDR2 YFSETQ. With 2 bases removed from V and 3 bases from J, the gap between germline ends came to 9 bases. The CDR3 totals 13 residues. CDR3 DNA: TGCGCCAGCAGCTTCAGGGTCCGCTACGAGCAGTACTTC. It specifies CASSFRVRYEQYF.

The chain couples TRBV29-1 to TRBJ2-7; 11 nucleotides agree with TRBD1. CDR1 is SQVTM and CDR2 is ANQGSEA in the germline V gene. CDR3 length equals 13 residues. The junction had 8 bases not matched to a gene; V was cut back by 6 bases and J by 7 bases. The CDR3 reads CSVTGTGGEEQYF. CDR3 bases: TGCAGCGTGACCGGGACAGGGGGTGAAGAGCAGTACTTC.

The chain couples TRBV7-2 to TRBJ2-7; D is ambiguous. Germline loops: CDR1 SGHTA, CDR2 FQGNSA. The CDR3 runs 13 residues. Trimming cost V 6 bases and J 3 bases, with 12 bases left between them. CDR3 sequence: CASRREQSYEQYF. As DNA, the CDR3 is TGTGCCAGCAGAAGGGAACAAAGCTACGAGCAGTACTTC. Drawing the rest from reference TRBV7-2 and TRBJ2-7, the complete variable domain is GAGVSQSPSNKVTEKGKDVELRCDPISGHTALYWYRQSLGQGLEFLIYFQGNSAPDKSGLPSDRFSAERTGGSVSTLTIQRTQQEDSAVYLCASRREQSYEQYFGPGTRLTVT.

The chain employs TRBV13 and TRBJ2-5, with unresolved D. The V and J ends lost 4 bases and 4 bases respectively, with 16 bases between them. Germline V CDR1 and CDR2: PRHDT, FYEKMQ (reference sequence). The CDR3 runs to 15 residues. The CDR3 here is CASSYRVTLRETQYF. DNA of the CDR3: TGTGCCAGCAGCTATAGGGTGACACTGAGAGAGACCCAGTACTTC.

This clonotype was seen only a few times. This rearrangement joins TRBV10-3 to TRBJ1-3; no clear D gene. This CDR3 contains 14 residues. Germline V gene sequence: CDR1 ENHRY, CDR2 SYGVKD. Trimming removed 6 bases from V and 4 bases from J, with 13 bases in between. Here the CDR3 reads CAIRDYGAGNTIYF. CDR3 nucleotide sequence: TGTGCCATCAGGGATTACGGTGCGGGAAACACCATATATTTT.

The chain combines TRBV7-9 with TRBJ1-6, with TRBD1 identical over 7 bases. CDR1 is SEHNR and CDR2 is FQNEAQ in the germline V gene (reference sequence). V dropped 1 base and J dropped 11; count of bases not matched to a gene: 11. This CDR3 region has 16 residues. CDR3 region: CASSLELTGKYAPLHF. DNA for the CDR3: TGTGCCAGCAGCTTAGAATTGACAGGGAAGTATGCACCCCTCCACTTT.

The chain has TRBV29-1 and TRBJ2-3; 10 bases line up with TRBD1. The CDR3 covers 13 residues. Germline V gene data show CDR1 as SQVTM and CDR2 as ANQGSEA. V lost 6 bases and J lost 5; bases outside the gene matches: 5. The DNA of the CDR3 is TGCAGCGTGCTGGGACAGGGGTTAGATACGCAGTATTTT. This translates into CSVLGQGLDTQYF.

CDR3 residues: CASSTPGLVEQFF. The CDR3 region has the DNA TGTGCCAGCAGCACCCCGGGACTAGTGGAGCAGTTCTTC. V gene TRBV3-1 combines with J gene TRBJ2-1; 8 bases map to TRBD2. Germline-derived CDR1 and CDR2 are LGHDT and YNNKEL (reference sequence). The CDR3 consists of 13 residues. V lost 5 bases, J lost 10 bases, and 7 bases stayed unmatched.

This clonotype was observed a handful of times. The chain joins TRBV25-1 to TRBJ2-5, with D maybe TRBD2 (5 bases). Trimming removed 10 bases from V and 7 bases from J, with 13 bases in between. This CDR3 is built from 11 residues. The V gene's germline CDR1 is MGHDK and CDR2 SYGVNS. CDR3 sequence reads: CATEEVRTQYF. CDR3 sequence (DNA): TGTGCCACCGAGGAGGTGCGGACCCAGTACTTC.

This clonotype was observed a handful of times. The rearrangement uses TRBV20-1 and TRBJ1-2, with TRBD1 matching 7 bases. Trimming removed 2 bases from V and 3 bases from J; junction bases left unmatched: 6. CDR1 is DFQATT and CDR2 is SNEGSKA in the germline V gene (reference sequence). The CDR3 is 14 residues long. CDR3 nucleotides: TGCAGTGCTAGATTTCCCGGGACAGACTATGGCTACACCTTC. This translates into CSARFPGTDYGYTF.

Details on this clonotype: This may arise from a read error, as a much more abundant clone is one base away. This chain connects TRBV7-9 to TRBJ2-5; D gene ambiguous. The end of the DNA fits TRBJ2-1 better, so the J call may be wrong. Germline CDR1 and CDR2: SEHNR and FQNEAQ (reference sequence). This CDR3 contains 14 residues. CDR3 region: CASSLSYIYNEQFF. The CDR3 coding sequence is TGTGCCAGCAGCTTATCGTATATCTACAATGAGCAGTTCTTC.

This clonotype was found a few times. This chain links TRBV7-9 with TRBJ1-1, with TRBD1 identical over 8 bases. V gave up 5 bases and J gave up 0 bases; unmatched junction bases: 2. CDR1 is SEHNR and CDR2 is FQNEAQ in the germline V gene (reference sequence). The CDR3 contains 14 residues. The CDR3 loop reads CASSAQGVNTEAFF. The CDR3 DNA sequence: TGTGCCAGCAGCGCACAGGGGGTGAACACTGAAGCTTTCTTT.

This clonotype appeared a few times. This sequence joins TRBV6-1 and TRBJ1-2; possibly TRBD1 for D (5 bases). The CDR3 covers 14 residues. The V gene lost 1 base and the J gene lost 4 bases, with 10 bases spanning the gap. Germline V lookup: CDR1 MNHNS, CDR2 SASEGT. In DNA, the CDR3 is TGTGCCAGCAGTGAAGGCAGGGCCGGCTATGGCTACACCTTC. Its protein is CASSEGRAGYGYTF.

The V gene is TRBV4-1, the J gene TRBJ2-1; 9 bases align to TRBD2. The CDR3 has 17 amino acids. J was trimmed by 8 bases and V by 0 bases; bases with no gene match: 11. The V gene's germline CDR1 is MGHRA and CDR2 YSYEKL. CDR3 coding DNA: TGCGCCAGCAGCCAAGATAATTGGTCTAGCGGGATCGATGAGCAGTTCTTC. This encodes CASSQDNWSSGIDEQFF.

This clonotype was counted only a few times. The rearrangement uses TRBV4-2 and TRBJ2-5, with 13 nucleotides matching TRBD2. The J call is uncertain, as TRBJ2-7 better fits the DNA end. The CDR3 extends over 14 amino acids. Germline CDR1 is LGHNA and CDR2 is YNFKEQ. This chain's CDR3 is CASSATSGRYEQYF. DNA of the CDR3: TGTGCCAGCAGCGCGACTAGCGGGAGGTACGAGCAGTACTTC.

The sample holds a few counts of this clonotype. V usage is TRBV11-2 and J usage is TRBJ2-5; no clear D gene. V lost 5 bases and J lost 7, with 14 bases in between. Germline CDR1 and CDR2: SGHAT and FQNNGV. CDR3 length equals 13 residues. This chain's CDR3 is CASSLHGGATQYF. CDR3 coding DNA: TGTGCCAGCAGCCTACATGGCGGTGCGACCCAGTACTTC.

In its sample, this clonotype was seen many times. The J gene is TRBJ2-5, the V gene TRBV3-1, with no clear D. Germline V gene sequence: CDR1 LGHDT, CDR2 YNNKEL (reference sequence). V was shortened by 0 bases and J by 3 bases, with 5 bases between the two germline ends. This CDR3 has 13 residues. The CDR3 DNA reads as TGTGCCAGCAGCCAAGATCTAGAAGAGACCCAGTACTTC. It yields the protein CASSQDLEETQYF.

This clonotype was seen only a few times. The chain recombines TRBV9 with TRBJ2-1; the D gene is possibly TRBD1 (6 bases). Deletions cut 3 bases from V and 9 bases from J, with 22 bases between. From germline, CDR1 is SGDLS and CDR2 YYNGEE. The CDR3 is made up of 16 amino acids. The CDR3 DNA reads as TGTGCCAGCAGCGGGGGGCCGTGGGGCCAAGAGGGTGAGCAGTTCTTC. Translation gives CASSGGPWGQEGEQFF.

This chain connects TRBV28 to TRBJ2-2; possible D gene TRBD2, 7 bases. V was pared by 2 bases and J by 5 bases, with 12 bases between. The length of the CDR3 is 15 residues. CDR1 MDHEN and CDR2 SYDVKM come from the germline V gene. The CDR3 sequence is CASSLAGARTGELFF. The CDR3 DNA sequence: TGTGCCAGCAGTTTAGCGGGGGCCCGGACCGGGGAGCTGTTTTTT.

This chain uses TRBV29-1 with TRBJ2-1; the D is unclear. Germline V gene data show CDR1 as SQVTM and CDR2 as ANQGSEA. The CDR3 extends over 11 amino acids. V was trimmed by 6 bases and J by 7 bases, leaving 10 bases between them. The CDR3: CSVAWGNEQFF. The CDR3 nucleotides are TGCAGCGTGGCTTGGGGTAATGAGCAGTTCTTC.

This clonotype turned up a few times. The chain uses TRBV29-1 and TRBJ1-2; no clear D. Trimming removed 4 bases from V and 2 bases from J, with 14 bases in between. Germline CDR1 SQVTM, CDR2 ANQGSEA. This CDR3 is 14 amino acids long. CDR3 DNA sequence: TGCAGCGTTGTTAGGCAGAATGGGAACTATGGCTACACCTTC. As protein: CSVVRQNGNYGYTF.

The gene calls are TRBV14 and TRBJ2-6; the D call may be TRBD1 or TRBD2 (5 bases each). Trimming pared 10 bases from V and 0 bases from J, leaving 10 bases between. The germline V gene has CDR1 SGHDN and CDR2 FVKESK. CDR3 length equals 14 residues. The CDR3 protein is CATGPGSGANVLTF. In DNA form, the CDR3 reads TGTGCCACGGGGCCGGGCTCTGGGGCCAACGTCCTGACTTTC.

Comments on this clonotype: Since no conserved phenylalanine or tryptophan closes the CDR3, a read error is the likely cause. The chain couples TRBV6-5 to TRBJ1-2, with a tentative D call TRBD1 (6 bases). The CDR3 has 15 residues. The V end lost 0 bases, the J end lost 2 bases, and 10 bases lay between the germline ends. The germline V gene has CDR1 MNHEY and CDR2 SVGAGI. This CDR3 is CASSYSRGENYGYTL. CDR3 sequence (DNA): TGTGCCAGCAGTTACTCGAGGGGGGAAAACTATGGCTACACCCTC.